These T cell receptor beta chains were read from a single sample in a study of blood T cell repertoires in COVID-19. Sequencing used immunoSEQ multiplex PCR; TCRdb keeps in-frame clones, though not all of them. The sample records 150,000 to 200,000 clones, 85% being singletons. Sequencing was performed on peripheral blood. The receptors were gathered from a human donor with acute or convalescent COVID-19. The donor label of this sample is uncertain. Both conserved end residues are part of each CDR3.

CDR3aa,j_gene,v_gene
CASSPHGSGGTDTQYF,TRBJ2-3,TRBV6-2/TRBV6-3
CASSKTGTGVGPQNYGYTF,TRBJ1-2,TRBV19
CASSSYRDRRPYEQYF,TRBJ2-7,TRBV7-2
CASSSGEGRAKNIQYF,TRBJ2-4,TRBV5-1
CASSLGGEFNYGGYTF,TRBJ1-2,TRBV7-2
CASSLESGGNYGYTF,TRBJ1-2,TRBV5-1
CAWSHNRGGSNQPQHF,TRBJ1-5,TRBV30
CASSLGKQGKEAFF,TRBJ1-1,TRBV13
CASSMRTGGNIQYF,TRBJ2-4,TRBV19
CASSFTRAQTEAFF,TRBJ1-1,TRBV11-1
CAWSYRRSSYNSPLHF,TRBJ1-6,TRBV30
CASSVLRDIISPLHF,TRBJ1-6,TRBV9
CASSPRTGGNYGYTF,TRBJ1-2,TRBV19
CASSPSEGGPQHF,TRBJ1-5,TRBV4-2
CASKENRATEAFF,TRBJ1-1,TRBV28
CASTLGGLAGFYEQYF,TRBJ2-7,TRBV5-4
CASSPREGGISPLHF,TRBJ1-6,TRBV5-4
CAWRERRGVNTEAFF,TRBJ1-1,TRBV30
CASSHTGTGSYEQYF,TRBJ2-7,TRBV3-1/TRBV3-2
CASGRNTEAFF,TRBJ1-1,TRBV6-5
CASSDRLDRGWNSPLHF,TRBJ1-6,TRBV10-2
CASSMDRVRGYTF,TRBJ1-2,TRBV6-5
CASRATGEKNQPQHF,TRBJ1-5,TRBV5-1
CASSYGTGRNTEAFF,TRBJ1-1,TRBV6-5
CASSQGPGQGDFFSPLHF,TRBJ1-6,TRBV14
CASSKGGSASTRNEQFF,TRBJ2-1,TRBV9
CASSYRGGEFGYTF,TRBJ1-2,TRBV4-1
CASSFRGNQPQHF,TRBJ1-5,TRBV27
CASSLGRTVRGEAFF,TRBJ1-1,TRBV7-2
CASSQGPGKPQETQYF,TRBJ2-5,TRBV23-1
CASGWTGGANQPQHF,TRBJ1-5,TRBV5-5
CASSHGQQETQYF,TRBJ2-5,TRBV10-2
CASSVSEGYEQYF,TRBJ2-7,TRBV10-1
CSASKGLTGSYGYTF,TRBJ1-2,TRBV20-1
CASSSRRLFNRGEKLFF,TRBJ1-4,TRBV5-6
CASSPTGPAGSGNTIYF,TRBJ1-3,TRBV18
CASSPRLGQNNEKLFF,TRBJ1-4,TRBV18
CASSPGQAASYEQYF,TRBJ2-7,TRBV18
CAWRVDGQGSEKLFF,TRBJ1-4,TRBV30
CASSHRGQPSTDTQYF,TRBJ2-3,TRBV11-1
CASSSLPGQAGYGYTF,TRBJ1-2,TRBV7-9
CASSLKAAGPSTDTQYF,TRBJ2-3,TRBV7-3
CASSEAQGVTEAFF,TRBJ1-1,TRBV6-1
CASSYSGRNYGYTF,TRBJ1-2,TRBV6-2/TRBV6-3
CASRNSGNTGELFF,TRBJ2-2,TRBV6-5
CASSEAPRFTDTQYF,TRBJ2-3,TRBV10-1
CASSLRAGGVNGELFF,TRBJ2-2,TRBV7-3
CASSLESGGSYEQYF,TRBJ2-7,TRBV5-1
CSASRTDLYGYTF,TRBJ1-2,TRBV20-1
CASSGTGGVEKLFF,TRBJ1-4,TRBV9
CASKTGAGNTEAFF,TRBJ1-1,TRBV7-2
CASSLRRQDNSPLHF,TRBJ1-6,TRBV7-8
CASSLEYFTGGELFF,TRBJ2-2,TRBV11-3
CASSITRNTEAFF,TRBJ1-1,TRBV19